These 16 T cell receptor beta chains came from one sample sequenced in a study of cytomegalovirus exposure and HLA in healthy donors. PCR amplification relied on 60 Vbeta primers (plus 13 Jbeta primers). This table comes from immunoSEQ multiplex PCR, and its TCRdb copy is limited to in-frame clones, with some not included. The sample has fewer than 50,000 clones; 60% to 70% are singletons. The specimen was PBMCs. The receptors shown here come from a man aged 45-60 years in good health and CMV-seropositive.

V is TRBV10-1 and J is TRBJ2-7, with D unresolved. CDR1 is WNHNN and CDR2 is SYGVQD in the germline V gene (reference sequence). V lost 4 bases and J 6 bases, leaving 22 bases between the germline ends. This CDR3 region has 16 residues. As DNA, the CDR3 is TGCGCCAGCAGTGCCACCTCCTGGTACCTACTCTTCGAGCAGTACTTC. Amino acids: CASSATSWYLLFEQYF.

The genes are TRBV29-1 and TRBJ2-2; the match to TRBD1 covers 8 bases. V lost 7 bases, J lost 4 bases, and 8 bases stayed unmatched. The CDR3 covers 14 residues. In germline, CDR1 is SQVTM, CDR2 ANQGSEA. The CDR3 DNA follows: TGCAGCGCAAAGGGACAGGCTAGCACCGGGGAGCTGTTTTTT. It codes for CSAKGQASTGELFF.

The J gene is TRBJ1-4, the V gene TRBV9; 8 bases agree with TRBD1. J was trimmed by 5 bases and V by 4 bases; bases with no gene match: 7. CDR3 size: 15 residues. The germline V gene encodes CDR1 SGDLS and CDR2 YYNGEE. In DNA form, the CDR3 reads TGTGCCAGCAGCCCATGGACAGGGCCAAATGAAAAACTGTTTTTT. Its protein product is CASSPWTGPNEKLFF.

The gene calls are TRBV18 and TRBJ1-5; TRBD1 matches at 9 bases. The junction had 4 bases not matched to a gene; V was cut back by 3 bases and J by 4 bases. The CDR3 consists of 15 residues. Germline loops: CDR1 KGHSH, CDR2 LQKENI. This chain's CDR3 is CASSPTGQGNQPQHF. In DNA, the CDR3 is TGTGCCAGCTCACCTACGGGACAGGGTAATCAGCCCCAGCATTTT.

The chain combines TRBV30 with TRBJ1-1; D remains ambiguous. There are 13 residues in the CDR3. Germline CDR1 reads GTSNPN; CDR2 reads SVGIG (reference sequence). V was cut by 3 bases and J by 1 base, with 9 bases left in between. CDR3: CAWRRVENTEAFF. The DNA for the CDR3 is TGTGCCTGGAGACGTGTAGAGAACACTGAAGCTTTCTTT.

The J gene is TRBJ2-7, the V gene TRBV11-2, with 10 bases identical to TRBD1. The CDR3 length is 15 residues. V lost 5 bases to trimming and J lost 3 bases; unmatched junction nucleotides: 7. Germline V gene sequence: CDR1 SGHAT, CDR2 FQNNGV. The CDR3, as DNA: TGTGCCAGCAGCACCCGACAGGGGGCCCTCTACGAGCAGTACTTC. Its translation is CASSTRQGALYEQYF.

The V and J genes are TRBV30 and TRBJ2-7; D might be TRBD1 (6 bases). Trimming took 2 bases from V and 2 from J, leaving 13 bases between them. The CDR3 contains 14 residues. Germline V gives CDR1 GTSNPN, CDR2 SVGIG (reference sequence). CDR3 amino acids: CAWSTGKSAYEQYF. The DNA for the CDR3 is TGTGCCTGGAGTACAGGGAAATCCGCCTACGAGCAGTACTTC.

The chain couples TRBV30 to TRBJ2-3; D unresolved. The CDR3 length is 13 residues. In germline, CDR1 is GTSNPN, CDR2 SVGIG (reference sequence). The V and J ends lost 0 bases and 4 bases respectively, with 8 bases between them. The CDR3 spells CAWSVNYADTQYF. CDR3 DNA: TGTGCCTGGAGTGTTAACTATGCAGATACGCAGTATTTT.

V gene TRBV9 combines with J gene TRBJ2-3, with TRBD1 matching 9 bases. Trimming cost V 4 bases and J 4 bases; bases outside gene matches: 4. The germline V gene encodes CDR1 SGDLS and CDR2 YYNGEE. CDR3 length: 14 residues. CDR3 in DNA: TGTGCCAGCAGCTGGGGACAGGGCCCAGATACGCAGTATTTT. Its translation: CASSWGQGPDTQYF. Looking up the rest from reference TRBV9 and TRBJ2-3 gives the full variable domain: DSGVTQTPKHLITATGQRVTLRCSPRSGDLSVYWYQQSLDQGLQFLIQYYNGEERAKGNILERFSAQQFPDLHSELNLSSLELGDSALYFCASSWGQGPDTQYFGPGTRLTVL.

The V call is TRBV7-9, the J call TRBJ1-1; D gene unclear. Germline V gives CDR1 SEHNR, CDR2 FQNEAQ (reference sequence). CDR3 length: 11 residues. Trimming pared 3 bases from V and 4 bases from J, leaving 3 bases between. CDR3: CASSFSTEAFF. Written as DNA, the CDR3 is TGTGCCAGCAGCTTTAGCACTGAAGCTTTCTTT.

Worth noting for this clone: The CDR3 does not close with the conserved phenylalanine or tryptophan, likely indicating a read error. V is TRBV6-1 and J is TRBJ1-5, with 8 positions matching TRBD1. This CDR3 region has 14 residues. Per germline, CDR1 MNHNS and CDR2 SASEGT. The ends lost 1 base at V and 6 bases at J; junction bases unmatched: 2. CDR3 sequence reads: CASSEGQGAQPQHV. CDR3 coding DNA: TGTGCCAGCAGTGAAGGTCAGGGGGCTCAGCCCCAGCATGTT.

This chain connects TRBV9 to TRBJ1-1, with a possible D match to TRBD1 (5 bases). The germline V and J ends were trimmed by 1 base and 5 bases, with 9 bases remaining between them. The CDR3 covers 13 residues. CDR1 SGDLS and CDR2 YYNGEE come from the germline V gene. The CDR3 region has the DNA TGTGCCAGCAGCGTACAAGGGGAAACTGAAGCTTTCTTT. It is translated as CASSVQGETEAFF.

The chain joins TRBV29-1 to TRBJ1-6, with 11 bases fitting TRBD1. The CDR3 runs 19 residues. V gave up 3 bases and J gave up 4 bases; unmatched junction bases: 14. Per the germline V gene, CDR1 is SQVTM and CDR2 is ANQGSEA. CDR3 nucleotides: TGCAGCGTTGACCTTAGGACAGGGGGCCATCCCCAGTATAATTCACCCCTCCACTTT. It translates to CSVDLRTGGHPQYNSPLHF.

In its sample, this clone was seen a few times. This chain connects TRBV5-1 to TRBJ2-3; D might be TRBD1 (5 bases). CDR3 length equals 14 residues. Germline assignment: CDR1 SGHRS and CDR2 YFSETQ. The V and J ends lost 1 base and 1 base respectively, with 7 bases between them. The DNA of the CDR3 is TGCGCCAGCAGCTTGTCAGGGCGCACAGATACGCAGTATTTT. Protein: CASSLSGRTDTQYF.

The V call is TRBV29-1, the J call TRBJ2-3, with TRBD2 identical over 7 bases. V shed 7 bases and J 3 bases; nucleotides not matched to a gene: 13. CDR1 is SQVTM, CDR2 ANQGSEA, per germline. The CDR3 sequence is 15 residues long. This chain's CDR3 is CSAGGIGGWTDTQYF. The CDR3 DNA reads TGCAGCGCCGGGGGGATCGGGGGTTGGACAGATACGCAGTATTTT.

The table lists this clone with a few counts. The rearrangement joins TRBV2 to TRBJ2-1, with no clear D. Germline lookup yields CDR1 SNHLY and CDR2 FYNNEI. The CDR3 contains 12 residues. V shed 7 bases and J shed 4 bases, with 8 bases lying between them. The CDR3 loop reads CASTEVYNEQFF. The CDR3, as DNA: TGTGCCAGCACCGAGGTTTACAATGAGCAGTTCTTC.